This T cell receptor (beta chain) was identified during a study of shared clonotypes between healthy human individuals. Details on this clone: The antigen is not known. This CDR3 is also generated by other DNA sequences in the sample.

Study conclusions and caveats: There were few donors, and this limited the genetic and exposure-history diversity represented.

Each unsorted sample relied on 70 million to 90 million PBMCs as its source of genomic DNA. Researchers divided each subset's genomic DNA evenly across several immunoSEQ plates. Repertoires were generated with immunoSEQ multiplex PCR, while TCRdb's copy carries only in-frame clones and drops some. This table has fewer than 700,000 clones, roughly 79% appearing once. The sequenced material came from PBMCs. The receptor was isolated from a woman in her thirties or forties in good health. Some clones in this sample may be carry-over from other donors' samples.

The CDR3 region has the DNA TGCGCCAGCAGCGAGGGACAGCTCACCGGGGAGCTGTTTTTT. Its protein is CASSEGQLTGELFF. The rearrangement joins TRBV5-1 to TRBJ2-2; 7 nucleotides align to TRBD1. The germline CDR1 and CDR2 sequences are SGHRS and YFSETQ. This CDR3 is 14 amino acids long. Losses at the gene ends were 4 bases for V and 4 bases for J; bases not matched to a gene: 4.